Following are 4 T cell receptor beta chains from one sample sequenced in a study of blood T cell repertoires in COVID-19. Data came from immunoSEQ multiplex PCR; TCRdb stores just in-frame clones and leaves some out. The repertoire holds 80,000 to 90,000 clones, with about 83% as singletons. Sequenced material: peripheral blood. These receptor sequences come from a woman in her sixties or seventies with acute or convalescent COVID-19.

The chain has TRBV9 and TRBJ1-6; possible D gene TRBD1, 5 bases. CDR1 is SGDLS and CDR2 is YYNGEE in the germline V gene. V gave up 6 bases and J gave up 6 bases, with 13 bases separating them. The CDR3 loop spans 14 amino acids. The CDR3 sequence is CASNGGYFNSPLHF. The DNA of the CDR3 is TGTGCCAGCAATGGGGGGTACTTTAATTCACCCCTCCACTTT.

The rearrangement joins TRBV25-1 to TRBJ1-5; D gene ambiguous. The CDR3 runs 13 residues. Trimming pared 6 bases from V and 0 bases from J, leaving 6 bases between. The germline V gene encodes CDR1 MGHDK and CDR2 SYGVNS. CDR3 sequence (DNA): TGTGCCAGCAGCCTCTATAGCAATCAGCCCCAGCATTTT. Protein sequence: CASSLYSNQPQHF.

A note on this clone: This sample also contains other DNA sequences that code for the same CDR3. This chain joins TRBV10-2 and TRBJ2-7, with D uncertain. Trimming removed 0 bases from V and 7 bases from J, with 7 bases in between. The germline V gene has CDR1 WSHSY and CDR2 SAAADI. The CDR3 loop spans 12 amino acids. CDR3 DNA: TGCGCCAGCAGTGAGTCTGGCAGGGAGCAGTACTTC. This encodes CASSESGREQYF.

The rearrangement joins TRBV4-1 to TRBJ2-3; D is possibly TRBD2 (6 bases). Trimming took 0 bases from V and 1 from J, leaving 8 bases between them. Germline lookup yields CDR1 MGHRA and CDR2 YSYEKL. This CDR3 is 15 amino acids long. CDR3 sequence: CASSQDGLRTDTQYF. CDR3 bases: TGCGCCAGCAGCCAAGACGGACTACGCACAGATACGCAGTATTTT.